This T cell receptor beta chain was identified in a study of tumor-infiltrating lymphocytes in oesophageal squamous cell carcinoma. Germline CDR1 reads LGHDT; CDR2 reads YNNKEL (reference sequence). The CDR3 totals 16 residues. V lost 4 bases, J lost 3 bases, and 10 bases stayed unmatched. Each CDR3 protein gets one entry after TCRdb re-called the PCR reads with MiXCR. Here the sample spans some 25,000 distinct CDR3 sequences, roughly 40% being singletons. Sequences were obtained from esophageal tumor tissue. This receptor was identified in a male donor with esophageal squamous cell carcinoma. The gene calls are TRBV3-1 and TRBJ2-5, with 8 bases matching TRBD2. Here the CDR3 DNA reads TGTGCCAGCAGCCTAAGAGCGGGGGTAATCGAAGAGACCCAGTACTTC. Its protein is CASSLRAGVIEETQYF.